The 20 T cell receptor beta chains below were found in one sample sequenced in a study of cytomegalovirus exposure and HLA in healthy donors. With 60 Vbeta and 13 Jbeta primers, the PCR was carried out. The assay was immunoSEQ multiplex PCR, and TCRdb's table has in-frame clones only and misses some. The table has 200,000 or so clones, over 75% seen once. The sample consisted of PBMCs. These receptors were taken from a man in his forties in good health and CMV-seropositive.

V usage is TRBV15 and J usage is TRBJ2-3; perhaps TRBD1 as D (6 bases). CDR1 LNHNV and CDR2 YYDKDF come from the germline V gene (reference sequence). This CDR3 has 16 amino acids. Trimming took off 5 bases at V and 1 base at J, with 16 bases between the two ends. CDR3 sequence: CATSDHVGAGTDTQYF. The CDR3 DNA is TGTGCCACCAGCGACCACGTGGGGGCGGGCACAGATACGCAGTATTTT.

The V call is TRBV10-3, the J call TRBJ1-5; 9 bases are shared with TRBD1. The trim removed 10 bases at V and 5 bases at J, leaving 9 bases unmatched. This CDR3 spans 14 amino acids. From germline, CDR1 is ENHRY and CDR2 SYGVKD. The CDR3 loop is CATGRQGDYQPQHF. The CDR3 nucleotides read TGTGCCACCGGACGACAGGGGGACTATCAGCCCCAGCATTTT.

The V gene is TRBV5-1, the J gene TRBJ2-1; 8 nucleotides align to TRBD2. V lost 0 bases, J lost 3 bases, and 5 bases stayed unmatched. The CDR3 length is 16 residues. CDR1 SGHRS and CDR2 YFSETQ come from the germline V gene. The CDR3 sequence is CASSLAAGGRYNEQFF. The CDR3 nucleotides are TGCGCCAGCAGCTTGGCGGCGGGGGGCCGCTACAATGAGCAGTTCTTC.

The chain uses TRBV4-1 and TRBJ1-6; perhaps TRBD1 as D (6 bases). The CDR3 is 16 residues long. The germline CDR1 and CDR2 sequences are MGHRA and YSYEKL. Trimming removed 4 bases from V and 0 bases from J, with 10 bases in between. CDR3 nucleotides: TGCGCCAGCAGCCGCCCGGACAGCTCCTATAATTCACCCCTCCACTTT. Translation: CASSRPDSSYNSPLHF.

The CDR3 DNA reads as TGTGCCAGCAGCTTGGGACTAGCGGGGGGTGAAGTGCAGTTCTTC. It translates to CASSLGLAGGEVQFF. This chain uses TRBV13 with TRBJ2-1; 15 nucleotides agree with TRBD2. This CDR3 spans 15 amino acids. The V segment lost 3 bases and the J segment 12 bases; nucleotides outside the gene matches: 6. The V gene's germline CDR1 is PRHDT and CDR2 FYEKMQ (reference sequence).

J is TRBJ1-2 and V is TRBV28; 7 bases are shared with TRBD1. The CDR3 length is 15 residues. J lost 7 bases, V lost 5 bases, and 13 bases had no gene match. Per the germline V gene, CDR1 is MDHEN and CDR2 is SYDVKM. The CDR3 loop is CASSPPSDRVGGYTF. CDR3 in DNA: TGTGCCAGCAGTCCCCCCTCCGACAGGGTTGGTGGCTACACCTTC.

V usage is TRBV9 and J usage is TRBJ2-7; a possible D gene is TRBD1 (5 bases). The CDR3 loop spans 15 amino acids. With 4 bases removed from V and 2 bases from J, the gap between germline ends came to 16 bases. Germline CDR1 and CDR2: SGDLS and YYNGEE. CDR3 sequence (DNA): TGTGCCAGCAGCCCTGGGGCTACAAAGGCCTACGAGCAGTACTTC. This sequence encodes CASSPGATKAYEQYF.

The rearrangement joins TRBV6-5 to TRBJ1-2, with D tentatively TRBD1 (6 bases). The CDR3 totals 16 residues. V dropped 0 bases and J dropped 1 base, with 12 bases sitting between them. Per germline, CDR1 MNHEY and CDR2 SVGAGI. The CDR3 sequence: CASSYSRTAYNYGYTF. CDR3 bases: TGTGCCAGCAGTTACTCCCGGACAGCCTATAACTATGGCTACACCTTC.

The V call is TRBV7-6, the J call TRBJ2-2; D gene unclear. Trimming took off 1 base at V and 4 bases at J, with 7 bases between the two ends. Germline V CDR1 and CDR2: SGHVS, FNYEAQ. The CDR3 sequence is 14 residues long. As DNA, the CDR3 is TGTGCCAGCAGCTTAGTCCAGGCCACCGGGGAGCTGTTTTTT. Amino acids: CASSLVQATGELFF.

This clone was seen only once. The chain recombines TRBV5-4 with TRBJ1-6; 8 bases fit TRBD1. The germline CDR1 and CDR2 sequences are SGHNT and YYREEE (reference sequence). The CDR3 is made up of 17 amino acids. The V gene end was trimmed by 4 bases and the J gene end by 0 bases; junction bases not matched to a gene: 6. The CDR3 region has the DNA TGTGCCAGCAGCCTGCGGACAGGGAGCTCCTATAATTCACCCCTCCACTTT. Protein: CASSLRTGSSYNSPLHF.

The chain combines TRBV6-6 with TRBJ1-5, with D perhaps matching TRBD1 (5 bases). CDR1 and CDR2 from the germline V gene are MNHNY and SVGAGI (reference sequence). V gave up 4 bases and J gave up 4 bases, with 8 bases separating them. The CDR3 contains 13 residues. CDR3 in amino acids: CASSFDRNQPQHF. CDR3 coding DNA: TGTGCCAGCAGTTTCGACAGAAATCAGCCCCAGCATTTT.

V usage is TRBV5-4 and J usage is TRBJ2-7; D is perhaps TRBD1 (6 bases). This CDR3 region has 14 residues. The V gene's germline CDR1 is SGHNT and CDR2 YYREEE (reference sequence). The V gene lost 2 bases and the J gene lost 2 bases, with 11 bases spanning the gap. CDR3 sequence (DNA): TGTGCCAGCAGCTTAAACAGGGAGACCTACGAGCAGTACTTC. It specifies CASSLNRETYEQYF. The whole variable domain, filled in from reference TRBV5-4 and TRBJ2-7, reads ETGVTQSPTHLIKTRGQQVTLRCSSQSGHNTVSWYQQALGQGPQFIFQYYREEENGRGNFPPRFSGLQFPNYSSELNVNALELDDSALYLCASSLNRETYEQYFGPGTRLTVT.

Comment on this clone: At one boundary the junction diverges from the germline segment, which might be a read error. The chain couples TRBV9 to TRBJ2-5; 7 bases map to TRBD2. The CDR3 totals 13 residues. CDR1 and CDR2 (germline): SGDLS, YYNGEE. The chain's CDR3 is CASSVGVGDYLNF. The CDR3 nucleotides are TGTGCCAGCAGCGTAGGGGTTGGGGACTACCTAAACTTC.

The chain employs TRBV29-1 and TRBJ1-4; no clear D gene. Germline V lookup: CDR1 SQVTM, CDR2 ANQGSEA. This CDR3 region has 12 residues. Between the trimmed V and J ends, which lost 5 bases and 6 bases, there was a span of 10 bases. The CDR3 here is CSVLTADEKLFF. In DNA, the CDR3 is TGCAGCGTTCTAACTGCGGATGAAAAACTGTTTTTT.

V and J are TRBV4-1 and TRBJ1-2; 10 bases are shared with TRBD1. The germline CDR1 and CDR2 sequences are MGHRA and YSYEKL. V trimming: 0 bases; J trimming: 8 bases; junction bases outside the gene matches: 9. This CDR3 is built from 16 residues. The chain's CDR3 is CASSQDLRTGGRGYTF. CDR3 in DNA: TGCGCCAGCAGCCAAGATCTCCGGACAGGGGGTCGGGGCTACACCTTC.

This chain uses TRBV10-2 with TRBJ1-2, with 8 bases identical to TRBD1. Trimming removed 10 bases from V and 8 bases from J; junction bases left unmatched: 6. The germline V gene encodes CDR1 WSHSY and CDR2 SAAADI. CDR3 length: 11 residues. CDR3: CATDRGEGYTF. The DNA for the CDR3 is TGCGCCACCGACAGGGGTGAAGGCTACACCTTC.

This sequence joins TRBV27 and TRBJ1-1; D possibly corresponds to TRBD1 (6 bases). V was trimmed by 5 bases and J by 4 bases, leaving 11 bases between them. The CDR3 is made up of 13 amino acids. Germline V lookup: CDR1 MNHEY, CDR2 SMNVEV (reference sequence). CDR3 protein: CASSPTGITEAFF. CDR3 DNA: TGTGCCAGCAGTCCTACAGGGATCACTGAAGCTTTCTTT.

This chain links TRBV10-3 with TRBJ2-1; D is possibly TRBD2 (5 bases). The CDR3 is 15 residues long. The V gene's germline CDR1 is ENHRY and CDR2 SYGVKD. Trimming shortened V by 8 bases and J by 0 bases, and 14 bases separated the two germline ends. CDR3 DNA sequence: TGTGCCATCGGGATGGTGGGGAGCTCCTACAATGAGCAGTTCTTC. Protein sequence: CAIGMVGSSYNEQFF.

The gene calls are TRBV7-2 and TRBJ1-1; unclear D gene. CDR1 is SGHTA, CDR2 FQGNSA, per germline. This CDR3 has 14 residues. Trimming left V 1 base short and J 1 base short, with 7 bases between. CDR3 coding DNA: TGTGCCAGCAGCTTAGTTGTCGGGAACACTGAAGCTTTCTTT. This sequence encodes CASSLVVGNTEAFF.

This sequence joins TRBV18 and TRBJ1-3, with D possibly TRBD1 on 5 matching bases. V was cut by 4 bases and J by 1 base, with 5 bases left in between. CDR3 length: 13 residues. CDR1 and CDR2 (germline): KGHSH, LQKENI. CDR3: CASSQGSGNTIYF. The CDR3 bases are TGTGCCAGCTCACAGGGGTCTGGAAACACCATATATTTT.